Shown below are 30 T cell receptor beta chains from a single sample sequenced in a study of control samples from healthy donors and cancer patients. Assay used: immunoSEQ multiplex PCR; TCRdb lists only in-frame clones, some missing. The repertoire holds approximately 140,000 clones, under 95% seen once, with 5% to 7% in the top ten. The sequenced sample was blood. These receptors were collected from a man between 18 and 29 years old in good health.

The chain joins TRBV19 to TRBJ1-5; 7 bases line up with TRBD1. Per germline, CDR1 LNHDA and CDR2 SQIVND (reference sequence). This CDR3 is 17 amino acids long. Unmatched junction bases numbered 16, after V lost 7 bases and J lost 4 bases. This chain's CDR3 is CASTALRGRQGNQPQHF. The CDR3 DNA is TGTGCCAGTACCGCACTCAGGGGGAGGCAGGGGAATCAGCCCCAGCATTTT. The variable domain in full, with the rest retrieved from reference TRBV19 and TRBJ1-5, is DGGITQSPKYLFRKEGQNVTLSCEQNLNHDAMYWYRQDPGQGLRLIYYSQIVNDFQKGDIAEGYSVSREKKESFPLTVTSAQKNPTAFYLCASTALRGRQGNQPQHFGDGTRLSIL.

J is TRBJ1-5 and V is TRBV15; D may be TRBD1 (5 bases). The CDR3 spans 15 residues. V lost 0 bases and J 4 bases, leaving 10 bases between the germline ends. The germline gives CDR1 LNHNV, CDR2 YYDKDF (reference sequence). CDR3 nucleotide sequence: TGTGCCACCAGCAGAGAATCGGGGCTGAATCAGCCCCAGCATTTT. Translation gives CATSRESGLNQPQHF.

This sequence joins TRBV2 and TRBJ1-3; D is uncertain. Germline lookup yields CDR1 SNHLY and CDR2 FYNNEI. V was pared by 7 bases and J by 0 bases, with 13 bases between. The CDR3 sequence is 15 residues long. This CDR3 is CASTIGLASGNTIYF. The CDR3, as DNA: TGTGCCAGCACTATAGGCCTAGCCTCTGGAAACACCATATATTTT.

V and J are TRBV19 and TRBJ1-5; 7 nucleotides line up with TRBD1. With V trimmed by 0 bases and J by 4 bases, 0 bases remained unmatched. The length of the CDR3 is 14 residues. Germline V gene sequence: CDR1 LNHDA, CDR2 SQIVND (reference sequence). The CDR3 nucleotides read TGTGCCAGTAGTATAGACAGGGGGAATCAGCCCCAGCATTTT. Translating it yields CASSIDRGNQPQHF.

This sequence joins TRBV15 and TRBJ1-2, with 8 bases that match TRBD1. V shed 2 bases and J 5 bases; nucleotides not matched to a gene: 10. The CDR3 is 16 residues long. CDR1 LNHNV and CDR2 YYDKDF come from the germline V gene (reference sequence). CDR3 bases: TGTGCCACCAGCAGATCCAGGACAGGGCAGACTTATGGCTACACCTTC. Translated: CATSRSRTGQTYGYTF. The variable domain in full, with the rest retrieved from reference TRBV15 and TRBJ1-2, is DAMVIQNPRYQVTQFGKPVTLSCSQTLNHNVMYWYQQKSSQAPKLLFHYYDKDFNNEADTPDNFQSRRPNTSFCFLDIRSPGLGDTAMYLCATSRSRTGQTYGYTFGSGTRLTVV.

The rearrangement joins TRBV19 to TRBJ2-7; D is unclear. The germline V and J ends were trimmed by 5 bases and 5 bases, with 16 bases remaining between them. Germline V lookup: CDR1 LNHDA, CDR2 SQIVND (reference sequence). The CDR3 loop spans 14 amino acids. This CDR3 is CASSGSSGSHEQYF. The CDR3 DNA reads as TGTGCCAGTAGTGGCTCCTCTGGGTCCCACGAGCAGTACTTC. Using reference TRBV19 and TRBJ2-7 for the parts outside the CDR3, the full variable domain is DGGITQSPKYLFRKEGQNVTLSCEQNLNHDAMYWYRQDPGQGLRLIYYSQIVNDFQKGDIAEGYSVSREKKESFPLTVTSAQKNPTAFYLCASSGSSGSHEQYFGPGTRLTVT.

This clone was observed a single time. V gene TRBV28 combines with J gene TRBJ1-2; no definite D call. Germline V CDR1 and CDR2: MDHEN, SYDVKM. The CDR3 has 15 residues. The V end lost 5 bases, the J end lost 2 bases, and 15 bases lay between the germline ends. The CDR3 region has the DNA TGTGCCAGCAGTCCCCCAAGGCCATCCAACTATGGCTACACCTTC. Amino acid sequence: CASSPPRPSNYGYTF.

This clone was seen repeatedly, ten times or more. The junction does not match germline at one end; this may be a read error. V gene TRBV7-7 combines with J gene TRBJ1-1; D ambiguous. Germline values: CDR1 SSHAT, CDR2 FNYEAQ (reference sequence). The CDR3 has 13 amino acids. The CDR3 protein is CASSFRTGTEAFF. In nucleotides, the CDR3 is TGTGCTAGCAGCTTCCGGACGGGCACTGAAGCTTTCTTT.

In its sample, this clone was seen a few times. This rearrangement joins TRBV13 to TRBJ1-1; TRBD1 might be the D (6 bases). This CDR3 spans 14 amino acids. CDR1 and CDR2 from the germline V gene are PRHDT and FYEKMQ (reference sequence). V lost 1 base and J lost 1, with 7 bases in between. The CDR3 nucleotides read TGTGCCAGCAGCTTAGACAGGGCGAACACTGAAGCTTTCTTT. This encodes CASSLDRANTEAFF.

The chain is built from TRBV19 and TRBJ1-6; D possibly corresponds to TRBD1 (6 bases). Germline CDR1 LNHDA, CDR2 SQIVND (reference sequence). This CDR3 is 13 amino acids long. With 6 bases removed from V and 5 bases from J, the gap between germline ends came to 8 bases. The CDR3 DNA sequence: TGTGCCAGTAGGACAGGCAATAATTCACCCCTCCACTTT. Amino acid sequence: CASRTGNNSPLHF.

The chain links TRBV6-5 to TRBJ2-7; D is uncertain. There are 13 residues in the CDR3. Trimming stripped 4 bases from V and 1 base from J, with 8 bases between. Germline CDR1 is MNHEY and CDR2 is SVGAGI. CDR3 sequence: CASSSGPSYEQYF. The CDR3 DNA is TGTGCCAGCAGTTCCGGGCCTTCCTACGAGCAGTACTTC.

V usage is TRBV3-1 (or the pseudogene TRBV3-2) and J usage is TRBJ1-1; 9 bases match TRBD1. Germline loops: CDR1 LGHDT, CDR2 YNNKEL (reference sequence). The ends lost 0 bases at V and 2 bases at J; junction bases unmatched: 10. The CDR3 spans 18 residues. The CDR3 is CASSQDRGQGSVNTEAFF. The CDR3 DNA is TGTGCCAGCAGCCAAGATAGGGGACAGGGATCGGTCAACACTGAAGCTTTCTTT.

This sequence joins TRBV7-9 and TRBJ2-5; 7 positions match TRBD1. The germline CDR1 and CDR2 sequences are SEHNR and FQNEAQ (reference sequence). CDR3 length equals 15 residues. Losses at the gene ends were 5 bases for V and 5 bases for J; bases not matched to a gene: 11. The CDR3 nucleotides read TGTGCCAGCAGCGCCCAAGGGGGCGCCCGGGAGACCCAGTACTTC. This translates into CASSAQGGARETQYF.

CDR3 region: CASSSGHRGYTF. The CDR3 coding sequence is TGTGCCAGCAGTTCGGGACACCGAGGCTACACCTTC. The chain joins TRBV12-3 or TRBV12-4 to TRBJ1-2; tentative D call: TRBD1 (6 bases). CDR3 length: 12 residues. Trimming pared 4 bases from V and 8 bases from J, leaving 11 bases between.

The chain carries TRBV28 and TRBJ1-2; D is undetermined. The CDR3 consists of 13 residues. Trimming took 3 bases from V and 4 from J, leaving 9 bases between them. The germline CDR1 and CDR2 sequences are MDHEN and SYDVKM. The CDR3 protein is CASSLVIGYGYTF. CDR3 in DNA: TGTGCCAGCAGTTTGGTAATAGGCTATGGCTACACCTTC.

This clone was detected a few times. The chain is built from TRBV7-9 and TRBJ1-5, with D uncertain. The CDR3 loop spans 15 amino acids. Germline loops: CDR1 SEHNR, CDR2 FQNEAQ (reference sequence). The V and J ends lost 1 base and 0 bases respectively, with 7 bases between them. In DNA form, the CDR3 reads TGTGCCAGCAGCTTAGGTAGGGATAGCAATCAGCCCCAGCATTTT. Amino acids: CASSLGRDSNQPQHF. Full variable domain (remainder filled in from reference TRBV7-9 and TRBJ1-5): DTGVSQNPRHKITKRGQNVTFRCDPISEHNRLYWYRQTLGQGPEFLTYFQNEAQLEKSRLLSDRFSAERPKGSFSTLEIQRTEQGDSAMYLCASSLGRDSNQPQHFGDGTRLSIL.

The chain links TRBV5-1 to TRBJ2-7; a possible D gene is TRBD2 (7 bases). The CDR3 is 18 residues long. Germline-derived CDR1 and CDR2 are SGHRS and YFSETQ. Deletions cut 0 bases from V and 1 base from J, with 20 bases between. Here the CDR3 DNA reads TGCGCCAGCAGCTTGGGTCACCGAAGGGGGGGCGCTTCCTACGAGCAGTACTTC. Translated: CASSLGHRRGGASYEQYF.

The CDR3 nucleotides read TGTGCCAGCAGTGAAGGGCACAGTTATGAAGCTTTCTTT. Translation gives CASSEGHSYEAFF. J is TRBJ1-1 and V is TRBV2, with no clear D. Trimming removed 1 base from V and 7 bases from J, with 10 bases in between. This CDR3 contains 13 residues. CDR1 is SNHLY, CDR2 FYNNEI, per germline.

This rearrangement joins TRBV4-1 to TRBJ1-1, with D possibly being TRBD1 (5 bases). CDR1 MGHRA and CDR2 YSYEKL come from the germline V gene. This CDR3 region has 13 residues. V shed 0 bases and J shed 5 bases, with 7 bases lying between them. CDR3 sequence (DNA): TGCGCCAGCAGCCAAGAAGGGGCGACTGAAGCTTTCTTT. Amino acids: CASSQEGATEAFF.

The chain combines TRBV6-2 or TRBV6-3 with TRBJ2-7; D gene unclear. Germline lookup yields CDR1 MNHEY and CDR2 SVGEGT. V was shortened by 2 bases and J by 7 bases, with 12 bases between the two germline ends. This CDR3 is 13 amino acids long. The CDR3 DNA is TGTGCCAGCAGTTACGTCGACCTCTGGGAGCAGTACTTC. Amino acids: CASSYVDLWEQYF.

The chain couples TRBV2 to TRBJ2-7, with 13 positions matching TRBD2. The V gene's germline CDR1 is SNHLY and CDR2 FYNNEI. The trim removed 7 bases at V and 4 bases at J, leaving 7 bases unmatched. This CDR3 is 15 amino acids long. The CDR3, as DNA: TGTGCCAGCACAACCGGGACTAGCGGGGCGTACGAGCAGTACTTC. Protein: CASTTGTSGAYEQYF.

The chain carries TRBV3-1 (or the pseudogene TRBV3-2) and TRBJ1-2; no reliable D call. CDR1 is LGHDT, CDR2 YNNKEL, per germline (reference sequence). Trimming cost V 1 base and J 5 bases, with 14 bases left between them. The CDR3 consists of 15 residues. This chain's CDR3 is CASSQGVGSPYGYTF. Written as DNA, the CDR3 is TGTGCCAGCAGCCAAGGGGTAGGCAGTCCATATGGCTACACCTTC.

V and J are TRBV6-5 and TRBJ2-5; D is perhaps TRBD1 (6 bases). The germline CDR1 and CDR2 sequences are MNHEY and SVGAGI. V was trimmed by 4 bases and J by 4 bases, leaving 13 bases between them. The CDR3 runs to 14 residues. In DNA form, the CDR3 reads TGTGCCAGCAGTTCTCAGGGGATAGGAGAGACCCAGTACTTC. Translating it yields CASSSQGIGETQYF.

J is TRBJ1-5 and V is TRBV28; D uncertain. The CDR3 covers 12 residues. V was shortened by 6 bases and J by 1 base, with 4 bases between the two germline ends. In germline, CDR1 is MDHEN, CDR2 SYDVKM. The CDR3 nucleotides read TGTGCCAGCAGGGTAAGCAATCAGCCCCAGCATTTT. It is translated as CASRVSNQPQHF.

The genes are TRBV6-5 and TRBJ1-1; tentatively, D is TRBD1 (6 bases). Trimming stripped 7 bases from V and 4 bases from J, with 19 bases between. CDR1 MNHEY and CDR2 SVGAGI come from the germline V gene. CDR3 size: 15 residues. Here the CDR3 DNA reads TGTGCCAGCACCTCCTGGGGGCTGAGCGGCACTGAAGCTTTCTTT. It encodes CASTSWGLSGTEAFF.

The chain uses TRBV28 and TRBJ2-1; possible D gene TRBD1, 5 bases. The CDR3 totals 15 residues. V lost 3 bases and J 4 bases, leaving 13 bases between the germline ends. Germline V gene sequence: CDR1 MDHEN, CDR2 SYDVKM. The CDR3 here is CASSLQGSQYNEQFF. CDR3 in DNA: TGTGCCAGCAGTTTGCAGGGCTCTCAGTACAATGAGCAGTTCTTC.

This sequence joins TRBV11-3 and TRBJ2-7, with 10 bases that match TRBD2. Unmatched junction bases numbered 5, after V lost 3 bases and J lost 3 bases. The length of the CDR3 is 15 residues. CDR1 is SGHNT, CDR2 YENEEA, per germline. Here the CDR3 DNA reads TGTGCCAGCAGCTTGGGACTAGCGAGTTACTACGAGCAGTACTTC. Translation gives CASSLGLASYYEQYF.

The rearrangement links TRBV10-3 to TRBJ1-6; D unclear. This CDR3 spans 14 amino acids. Between the trimmed V and J ends, which lost 4 bases and 7 bases, there was a span of 11 bases. Germline V gene data show CDR1 as ENHRY and CDR2 as SYGVKD. CDR3 in DNA: TGTGCCATCAGTGCCCGGGGAAGAAATTCACCCCTCCACTTT. Its translation is CAISARGRNSPLHF.

Of note for this clone: Different DNA sequences within this sample yield the same CDR3. V and J are TRBV19 and TRBJ2-1; TRBD2 matches at 13 bases. Germline V CDR1 and CDR2: LNHDA, SQIVND (reference sequence). Trimming at V came to 1 base and at J to 6 bases, leaving 0 bases not matched to a gene. CDR3 size: 15 residues. In nucleotides, the CDR3 is TGTGCCAGTAGTATAGGGACTAGCGGGAGCAATGAGCAGTTCTTC. Its protein is CASSIGTSGSNEQFF.

The V gene is TRBV5-4, the J gene TRBJ2-7; D is undetermined. The CDR3 runs 11 residues. The V end was cut by 3 bases, the J end by 3 bases, with 4 bases between. Germline CDR1 SGHNT, CDR2 YYREEE (reference sequence). The CDR3 loop reads CASSSRYEQYF. DNA of the CDR3: TGTGCCAGCAGCTCGCGCTACGAGCAGTACTTC.